These T cell receptor beta chains were read from a single sample in a study of early T cells in non-severe SARS-CoV-2 infection. TCRdb reanalysed the 5' RACE reads using MiXCR and keeps one entry per CDR3 protein. The table records roughly 120,000 distinct CDR3 sequences, just under 15% of them present only once. Sequencing was performed on whole blood. Every receptor here comes from an adult who was a healthcare worker with PCR-confirmed SARS-CoV-2 infection or an uninfected control (not recorded which). CDR3s include the opening cysteine and the closing phenylalanine or tryptophan. Clone size is stated in some rows and not others, as once, few, many or a class when expanded.

v_call: TRBV9
j_call: TRBJ1-1
clone_size: .
cdr3_aa: CASSPRVGNTEAFF

v_call: TRBV27
j_call: TRBJ1-1
clone_size: few
cdr3_aa: CASSTTGNTEAFF

v_call: TRBV5-1
j_call: TRBJ2-2
clone_size: .
cdr3_aa: CASSGGNTGELFF

v_call: TRBV7-8
j_call: TRBJ2-6
clone_size: few
cdr3_aa: CASSPRWNSGANVLTF

v_call: TRBV19
j_call: TRBJ2-2
clone_size: .
cdr3_aa: CASTDRGGAPINTGELFF

v_call: TRBV29-1
j_call: TRBJ2-2
clone_size: few
cdr3_aa: CSVRGQGASGELFF

v_call: TRBV7-2
j_call: TRBJ2-7
clone_size: .
cdr3_aa: CASSLDWVAVYEQYF

v_call: TRBV20-1
j_call: TRBJ2-3
clone_size: many
cdr3_aa: CSAKSSGGSDTQYF

v_call: TRBV30
j_call: TRBJ2-1
clone_size: .
cdr3_aa: CAWSEGGHLSNEQFF

v_call: TRBV3-1
j_call: TRBJ2-3
clone_size: .
cdr3_aa: CASSHETRIGAQYF

v_call: TRBV7-2
j_call: TRBJ2-7
clone_size: few
cdr3_aa: CASSSQAGGPYEQYF

v_call: TRBV20-1
j_call: TRBJ2-5
clone_size: .
cdr3_aa: CSAKHPGEPQETQYF

v_call: TRBV7-2
j_call: TRBJ2-7
clone_size: .
cdr3_aa: CASSSVGGSTYEQYF

v_call: TRBV7-9
j_call: TRBJ1-4
clone_size: .
cdr3_aa: CASSFRGMLTEKLFF

v_call: TRBV18
j_call: TRBJ1-1
clone_size: many
cdr3_aa: CASSPGTEAFF